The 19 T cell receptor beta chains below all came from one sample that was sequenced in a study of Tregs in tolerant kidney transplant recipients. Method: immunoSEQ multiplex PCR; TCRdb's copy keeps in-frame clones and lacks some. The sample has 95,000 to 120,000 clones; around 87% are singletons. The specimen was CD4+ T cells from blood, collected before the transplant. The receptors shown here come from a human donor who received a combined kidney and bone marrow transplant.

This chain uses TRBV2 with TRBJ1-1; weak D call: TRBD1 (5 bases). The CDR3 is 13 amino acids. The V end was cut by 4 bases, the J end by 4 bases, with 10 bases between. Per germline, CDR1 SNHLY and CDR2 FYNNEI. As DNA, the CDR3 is TGTGCCAGCAGTGGTGGGGGGGGCACTGAAGCTTTCTTT. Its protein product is CASSGGGGTEAFF.

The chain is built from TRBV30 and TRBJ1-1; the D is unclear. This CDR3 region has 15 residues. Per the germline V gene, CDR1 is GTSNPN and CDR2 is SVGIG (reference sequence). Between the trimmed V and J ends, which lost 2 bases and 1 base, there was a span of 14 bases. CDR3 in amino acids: CAWSHRLTGNTEAFF. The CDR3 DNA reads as TGTGCCTGGAGTCACCGGCTCACGGGGAACACTGAAGCTTTCTTT.

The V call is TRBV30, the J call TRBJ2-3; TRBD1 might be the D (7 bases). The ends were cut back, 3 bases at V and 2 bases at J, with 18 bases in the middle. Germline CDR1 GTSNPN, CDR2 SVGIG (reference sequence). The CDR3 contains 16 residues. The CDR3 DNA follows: TGTGCCTGGAGCGCGGGACAGTCTACGATCACAGATACGCAGTATTTT. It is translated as CAWSAGQSTITDTQYF. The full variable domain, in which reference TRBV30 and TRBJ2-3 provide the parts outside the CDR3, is SQTIHQWPATLVQPVGSPLSLECTVEGTSNPNLYWYRQAAGRGLQLLFYSVGIGQISSEVPQNLSASRPQDRQFILSSKKLLLSDSGFYLCAWSAGQSTITDTQYFGPGTRLTVL.

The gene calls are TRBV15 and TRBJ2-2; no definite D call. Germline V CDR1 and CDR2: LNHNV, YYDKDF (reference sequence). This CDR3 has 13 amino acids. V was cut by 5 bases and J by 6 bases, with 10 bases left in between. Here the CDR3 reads CATSPTVSGELFF. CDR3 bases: TGTGCCACCAGCCCCACGGTCTCCGGGGAGCTGTTTTTT.

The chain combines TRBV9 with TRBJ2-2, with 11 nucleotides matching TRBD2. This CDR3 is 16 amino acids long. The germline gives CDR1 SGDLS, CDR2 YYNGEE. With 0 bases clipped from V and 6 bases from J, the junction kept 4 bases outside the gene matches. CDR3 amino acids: CASSVEGSGRAGELFF. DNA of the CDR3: TGTGCCAGCAGCGTAGAGGGTAGCGGGAGGGCCGGGGAGCTGTTTTTT. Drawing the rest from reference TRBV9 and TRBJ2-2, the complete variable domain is DSGVTQTPKHLITATGQRVTLRCSPRSGDLSVYWYQQSLDQGLQFLIQYYNGEERAKGNILERFSAQQFPDLHSELNLSSLELGDSALYFCASSVEGSGRAGELFFGEGSRLTVL.

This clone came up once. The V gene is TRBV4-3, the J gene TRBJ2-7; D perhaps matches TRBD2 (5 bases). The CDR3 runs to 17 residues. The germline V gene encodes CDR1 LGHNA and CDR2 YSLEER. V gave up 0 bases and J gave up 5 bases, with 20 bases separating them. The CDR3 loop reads CASSQDLPAGRRNEQYF. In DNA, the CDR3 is TGCGCCAGCAGCCAAGATCTACCTGCGGGCCGAAGGAACGAGCAGTACTTC.

The CDR3 nucleotides are TGTGCCAGCAGCTTAGCAAGACACTCACCCCTCCACTTT. Its protein product is CASSLARHSPLHF. The rearrangement uses TRBV7-2 and TRBJ1-6, with unresolved D. The CDR3 sequence is 13 residues long. Germline loops: CDR1 SGHTA, CDR2 FQGNSA. The ends were cut back, 0 bases at V and 10 bases at J, with 7 bases in the middle.

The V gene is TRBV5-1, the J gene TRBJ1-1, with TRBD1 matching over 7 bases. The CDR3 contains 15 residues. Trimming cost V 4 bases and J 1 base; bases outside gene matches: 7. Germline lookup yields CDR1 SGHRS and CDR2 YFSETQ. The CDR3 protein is CASSERQGRNTEAFF. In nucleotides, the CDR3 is TGCGCCAGCAGCGAAAGACAGGGCCGGAACACTGAAGCTTTCTTT.

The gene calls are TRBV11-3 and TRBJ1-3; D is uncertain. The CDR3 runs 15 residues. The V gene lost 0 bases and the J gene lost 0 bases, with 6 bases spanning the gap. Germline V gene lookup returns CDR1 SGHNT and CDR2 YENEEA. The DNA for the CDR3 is TGTGCCAGCAGCTTAGATTCGTTCTCTGGAAACACCATATATTTT. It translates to CASSLDSFSGNTIYF.

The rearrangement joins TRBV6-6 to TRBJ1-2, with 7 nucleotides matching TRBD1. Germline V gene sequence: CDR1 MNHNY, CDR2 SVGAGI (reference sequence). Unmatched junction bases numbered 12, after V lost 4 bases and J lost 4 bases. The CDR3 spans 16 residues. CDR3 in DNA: TGTGCCAGCAGTTCCACCGACAGGGCGGGGAGCTATGGCTACACCTTC. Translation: CASSSTDRAGSYGYTF.

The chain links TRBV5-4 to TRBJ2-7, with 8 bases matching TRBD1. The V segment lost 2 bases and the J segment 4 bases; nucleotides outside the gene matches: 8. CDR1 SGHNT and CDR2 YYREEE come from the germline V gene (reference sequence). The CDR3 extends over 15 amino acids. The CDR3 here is CASSLPGTGIYEQYF. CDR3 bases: TGTGCCAGCAGCTTACCCGGGACAGGAATTTACGAGCAGTACTTC.

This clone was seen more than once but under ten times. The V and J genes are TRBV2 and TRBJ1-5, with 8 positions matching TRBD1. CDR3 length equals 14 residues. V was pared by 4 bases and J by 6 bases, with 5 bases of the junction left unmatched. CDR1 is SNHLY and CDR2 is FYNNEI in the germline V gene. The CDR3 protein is CASSGDRRGQPQHF. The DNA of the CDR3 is TGTGCCAGCAGTGGGGACAGGAGAGGTCAGCCCCAGCATTTT.

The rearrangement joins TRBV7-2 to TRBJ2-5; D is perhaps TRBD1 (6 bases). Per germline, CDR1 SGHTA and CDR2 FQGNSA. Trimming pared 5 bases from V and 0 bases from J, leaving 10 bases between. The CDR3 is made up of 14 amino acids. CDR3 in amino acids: CASSQDRYQETQYF. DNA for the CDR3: TGTGCCAGCAGCCAAGACAGGTACCAAGAGACCCAGTACTTC.

CDR3 residues: CASSLSNSGNTIYF. CDR3 DNA sequence: TGTGCCAGCAGTTTGAGCAACTCTGGAAACACCATATATTTT. The J gene is TRBJ1-3, the V gene TRBV28, with unresolved D. Germline values: CDR1 MDHEN, CDR2 SYDVKM. This CDR3 is 14 amino acids long. V dropped 3 bases and J dropped 0 bases, with 6 bases sitting between them.

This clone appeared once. The CDR3 loop is CASSSGGLDEQYF. The DNA for the CDR3 is TGTGCCAGCAGCTCCGGGGGGCTCGACGAGCAGTACTTC. The chain links TRBV11-3 to TRBJ2-7; perhaps TRBD2 as D (7 bases). The CDR3 is 13 residues long. With 4 bases removed from V and 5 bases from J, the gap between germline ends came to 12 bases. The germline CDR1 and CDR2 sequences are SGHNT and YENEEA.

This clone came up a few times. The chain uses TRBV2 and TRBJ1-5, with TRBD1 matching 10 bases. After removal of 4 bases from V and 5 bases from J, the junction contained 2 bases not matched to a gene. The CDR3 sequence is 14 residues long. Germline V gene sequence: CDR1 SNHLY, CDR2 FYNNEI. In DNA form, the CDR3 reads TGTGCCAGCAGTGGACAGGGGGCCTATCAGCCCCAGCATTTT. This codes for CASSGQGAYQPQHF.

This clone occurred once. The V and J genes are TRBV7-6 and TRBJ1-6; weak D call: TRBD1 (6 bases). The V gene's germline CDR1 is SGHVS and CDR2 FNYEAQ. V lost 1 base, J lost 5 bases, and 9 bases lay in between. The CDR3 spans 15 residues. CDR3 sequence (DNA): TGTGCCAGCAGCTTAGGCAGGGGAGATAATTCACCCCTCCACTTT. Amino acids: CASSLGRGDNSPLHF.

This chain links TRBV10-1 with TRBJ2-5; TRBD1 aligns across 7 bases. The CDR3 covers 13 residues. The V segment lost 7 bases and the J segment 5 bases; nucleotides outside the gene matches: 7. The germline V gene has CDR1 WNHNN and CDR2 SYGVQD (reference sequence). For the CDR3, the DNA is TGCGCCAGCAATCCGACAGGGACCGAGACCCAGTACTTC. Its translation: CASNPTGTETQYF.

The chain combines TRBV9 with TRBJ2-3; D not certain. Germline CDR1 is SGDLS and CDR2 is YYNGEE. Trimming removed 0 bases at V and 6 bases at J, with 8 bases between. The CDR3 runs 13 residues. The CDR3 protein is CASSVEDWDTQYF. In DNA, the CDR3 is TGTGCCAGCAGCGTAGAAGACTGGGATACGCAGTATTTT.